This T cell receptor (beta chain) was observed in a study of blood T cell repertoires in COVID-19. Those who participated ranged in age from roughly 18 to 89 years and resided in 24 US areas. Categorization into cohorts depended on clinical history that participants reported. Germline CDR1 MNHNS, CDR2 SASEGT. This CDR3 spans 15 amino acids. Trimming took off 2 bases at V and 7 bases at J, with 15 bases between the two ends. Per the study methods: Amplifying reference gene primers gave estimates of nucleated cell counts. Sequenced by immunoSEQ multiplex PCR; TCRdb stores in-frame clones only, minus some. V and J calls plus clone size are reproduced from that table; the DNA served to infer D and trimming. The sample includes roughly 300,000 clones, less than 85% seen only once; the top ten take under 3%.

Sequencing input: PBMCs or T cells enriched from blood (not recorded which). This chain links TRBV6-1 with TRBJ1-5; D unclear. This sequence originates from a woman in her forties or fifties who had recovered from COVID-19. The CDR3 DNA reads as TGTGCCAGCAGTGAATCGGAGGGTCAAGGGCAGCCCCAGCATTTT. Amino acid sequence: CASSESEGQGQPQHF.